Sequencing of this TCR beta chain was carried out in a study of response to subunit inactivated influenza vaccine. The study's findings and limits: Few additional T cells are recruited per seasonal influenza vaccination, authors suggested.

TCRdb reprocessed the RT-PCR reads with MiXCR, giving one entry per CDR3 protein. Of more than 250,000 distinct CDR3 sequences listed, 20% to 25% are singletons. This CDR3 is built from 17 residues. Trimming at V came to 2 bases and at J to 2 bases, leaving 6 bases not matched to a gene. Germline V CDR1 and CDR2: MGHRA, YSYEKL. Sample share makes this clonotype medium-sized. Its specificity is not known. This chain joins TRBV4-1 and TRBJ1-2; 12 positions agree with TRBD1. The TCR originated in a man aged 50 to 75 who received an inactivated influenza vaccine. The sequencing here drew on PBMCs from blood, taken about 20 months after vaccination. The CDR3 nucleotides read TGCGCCAGCAGCCAACTAACCGGGACAGGGGGCAACTATGGCTACACCTTC. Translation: CASSQLTGTGGNYGYTF.